A single sample is the source of the 10 T cell receptor beta chains below, sequenced in a study of early T cells in non-severe SARS-CoV-2 infection. Each CDR3 protein is one row after TCRdb ran MiXCR on the 5' RACE reads. The top ten clones hold around 7.3% of a sample with around 78,000 distinct CDR3 sequences, about 9.5% of them seen once. Sample: whole blood, taken at baseline. The receptors were gathered from an adult who was a healthcare worker with PCR-confirmed SARS-CoV-2 infection or an uninfected control (not recorded which).

This sequence joins TRBV19 and TRBJ2-5; 9 nucleotides match TRBD1. CDR1 is LNHDA, CDR2 SQIVND, per germline (reference sequence). V gave up 6 bases and J gave up 2 bases; unmatched junction bases: 13. CDR3 length: 17 residues. The CDR3, as DNA: TGTGCCAGTAGAAGTTACCCGGGACAGGGACTACAAGAGACCCAGTACTTC. This codes for CASRSYPGQGLQETQYF.

This clonotype was recorded at least ten times. The chain combines TRBV11-3 with TRBJ2-3; D gene uncertain. Per the germline V gene, CDR1 is SGHNT and CDR2 is YENEEA. Trimming removed 2 bases from V and 6 bases from J, with 9 bases in between. There are 13 residues in the CDR3. The CDR3 loop is CASSLQPADTQYF. The CDR3 region has the DNA TGTGCCAGCAGCTTACAACCGGCCGATACGCAGTATTTT.

This sequence joins TRBV5-1 and TRBJ2-7, with D perhaps TRBD1 or TRBD2 (5 bases each). CDR1 SGHRS and CDR2 YFSETQ come from the germline V gene. CDR3 length: 13 residues. The V end was cut by 3 bases, the J end by 3 bases, with 10 bases between. Written as DNA, the CDR3 is TGCGCCAGCAGCTACGGGACGGACTACGAGCAGTACTTC. Its protein product is CASSYGTDYEQYF.

This clonotype has a handful of counts. The J gene is TRBJ1-5, the V gene TRBV12-3 or TRBV12-4; weak D call: TRBD1 (6 bases). V was clipped by 6 bases and J by 2 bases, with 8 bases between them. The CDR3 runs to 13 residues. The CDR3 region is CASSEGGNQPQHF. The CDR3 region has the DNA TGTGCCAGCAGCGAGGGGGGCAATCAGCCCCAGCATTTT.

This clonotype has a count of ten or more. The V gene is TRBV7-2, the J gene TRBJ2-7; D not certain. The length of the CDR3 is 15 residues. The germline V and J ends were trimmed by 1 base and 5 bases, with 15 bases remaining between them. CDR1 and CDR2 (germline): SGHTA, FQGNSA. Here the CDR3 DNA reads TGTGCCAGCAGCTTAGTCCCCCAGCCAAGGGACGAGCAGTACTTC. Its protein product is CASSLVPQPRDEQYF. The full variable domain, rest sourced from reference TRBV7-2 and TRBJ2-7, is GAGVSQSPSNKVTEKGKDVELRCDPISGHTALYWYRQSLGQGLEFLIYFQGNSAPDKSGLPSDRFSAERTGGSVSTLTIQRTQQEDSAVYLCASSLVPQPRDEQYFGPGTRLTVT.

This clonotype was recorded many times. V gene TRBV20-1 combines with J gene TRBJ1-2; 7 positions agree with TRBD1. In germline, CDR1 is DFQATT, CDR2 SNEGSKA (reference sequence). This CDR3 has 16 residues. Unmatched junction bases numbered 17, after V lost 6 bases and J lost 4 bases. The CDR3: CSASDTGTVRLYGYTF. As DNA, the CDR3 is TGCAGTGCCTCAGACACCGGGACAGTCCGACTCTATGGCTACACCTTC.

Only a few counts were recorded for this clonotype. The rearrangement links TRBV6-5 to TRBJ2-2; possibly TRBD2 for D (5 bases). Germline CDR1 is MNHEY and CDR2 is SVGAGI. Trimming took 2 bases from V and 6 from J, leaving 7 bases between them. The CDR3 loop spans 13 amino acids. The CDR3 region is CASSYDGAGELFF. The CDR3 DNA reads TGTGCCAGCAGTTACGACGGGGCCGGGGAGCTGTTTTTT.

This clonotype is labeled medium-sized. The V gene is TRBV4-1, the J gene TRBJ2-5; tentatively, D is TRBD1 (5 bases). CDR3 length: 15 residues. Germline V gene data show CDR1 as MGHRA and CDR2 as YSYEKL. V lost 0 bases to trimming and J lost 1 base, with 9 bases between them. CDR3 nucleotides: TGCGCCAGCAGCCAAGATAGGGGTACCCAAGAGACCCAGTACTTC. Its translation is CASSQDRGTQETQYF.

The V call is TRBV11-2, the J call TRBJ2-5, with 8 positions matching TRBD2. CDR1 SGHAT and CDR2 FQNNGV come from the germline V gene. V gave up 3 bases and J gave up 0 bases; unmatched junction bases: 18. The CDR3 runs to 20 residues. This CDR3 reads CASSFPRGRRASGHQETQYF. DNA of the CDR3: TGTGCCAGCAGCTTCCCGAGGGGCCGGCGGGCTAGCGGGCACCAAGAGACCCAGTACTTC.

The chain couples TRBV10-3 to TRBJ2-6, with a tentative D call TRBD2 (6 bases). Looked up from germline, CDR1 is ENHRY and CDR2 is SYGVKD. Trimming took off 2 bases at V and 1 base at J, with 18 bases between the two ends. The CDR3 sequence is 19 residues long. The DNA for the CDR3 is TGTGCCATCAGTGAGCCCGGAGGGGAACTTAGGTCTGGGGCCAACGTCCTGACTTTC. Translated, it gives CAISEPGGELRSGANVLTF.